A single sample gave rise to the 26 T cell receptor gamma chains below, sequenced in a study of γδ T cells in repeated Plasmodium falciparum infection. Bulk repertoires came from Vgamma9/Vdelta2+ or Vdelta2-negative gammadelta T cells flow-sorted from PBMC. TCRdb called clones anew from the multiplex PCR reads with CATT. The table records some 30,000 gamma-chain clones, under 1.5% of them present only once. Sequencing was done on a sample of gamma-delta T cells from blood. These TCRs come from a pool of human donors (malaria-infected and uninfected, not separated).

As to this clone: A read error likely explains why the TCRdb protein, taken from a much larger clone, differs from this DNA's translation at residue 9; the protein shown is translated from the DNA. This sample includes further DNA sequences coding for the same CDR3. The V call is TRGV9, the J call TRGJP. No J gene is reported in TCRdb; it was inferred here by comparing the DNA with germline. This CDR3 spans 17 amino acids. Germline V gene lookup returns CDR1 GITISATS and CDR2 ISYDGTV (reference sequence). V dropped 2 bases and J dropped 9; count of bases not matched to a gene: 10. In DNA form, the CDR3 reads TGTGCCTTGTGGGAGGCACACCAGGGGTTGGGCAAAAAAATCAAGGTATTT. Its protein is CALWEAHQGLGKKIKVF.

This clone occurred a few times. The TCRdb protein comes from a much larger clone and disagrees with this DNA's translation at residue 4, likely due to a read error; the protein given here is derived from the DNA. This chain connects TRGV9 to TRGJP. Here the J gene came from matching the DNA to germline, since TCRdb omits it. The CDR3 has 18 amino acids. CDR1 GITISATS and CDR2 ISYDGTV come from the germline V gene (reference sequence). DNA of the CDR3: TGTGCCTTGAGGGAGGTGCATGAATCGGAGTTGGGCAAAAAAATCAAGGTATTT. Translation gives CALREVHESELGKKIKVF.

This clone was counted a few times. A read error likely explains this, since a far larger clone differs by one base. Other DNA variants within this sample encode the same CDR3. The CDR3 DNA reads TGTGCCACCTGGGACAGGCGGGGTTACAAGAAACTCTTT. Its protein is CATWDRRGYKKLF. The chain employs TRGV5 and TRGJ1 or TRGJ2. Because TCRdb records no J gene, it was assigned here through a match of the DNA to germline. The CDR3 contains 13 residues. Germline loops: CDR1 VINAFY, CDR2 YDVSNSKD. V lost 0 bases, J lost 10 bases, and 9 bases stayed unmatched.

This clone has only a few counts. TCRdb's protein for this DNA is that of a much larger clone and differs from the translation at residue 5, likely a read error; the protein shown is the DNA translation. The V gene is TRGV9, the J gene TRGJ1 or TRGJ2. TCRdb is silent on the J gene; assignment here came from matching the DNA to germline. Germline loops: CDR1 GITISATS, CDR2 ISYDGTV (reference sequence). V dropped 5 bases and J dropped 0; count of bases not matched to a gene: 7. CDR3 length: 14 amino acids. The CDR3, as DNA: TGTGCCTTGTGGGGGACTACGAATTATTATAAGAAACTCTTT. Protein: CALWGTTNYYKKLF.

Of note for this clone: TCRdb's entry gives the protein of a much larger clone, which mismatches this DNA's translation at residue 4, likely from a read error; the protein reported here is translated from the DNA. The chain joins TRGV4 to TRGJ1 or TRGJ2. TCRdb gives no J gene; it was assigned here by matching the DNA to germline. The V segment lost 9 bases and the J segment 7 bases; nucleotides outside the gene matches: 3. This CDR3 is 9 amino acids long. Per the germline V gene, CDR1 is EGSTGY and CDR2 is YDSYTSSV. The CDR3 bases are TGTGCCACCACCTATAAGAAACTCTTT. It is translated as CATTYKKLF.

On this clone itself: TCRdb's listed protein matches a much larger clone and diverges from this DNA's translation at residue 4, likely through a read error; the protein shown comes from the DNA. This rearrangement joins TRGV9 to TRGJP. TCRdb is silent on the J gene; assignment here came from matching the DNA to germline. After removal of 7 bases from V and 9 bases from J, the junction contained 18 bases not matched to a gene. Germline V gene sequence: CDR1 GITISATS, CDR2 ISYDGTV (reference sequence). The CDR3 sequence is 18 residues long. CDR3 sequence reads: CALCDLQEVVLGKKIKVF. Written as DNA, the CDR3 is TGTGCCTTGTGTGACCTGCAAGAGGTAGTGTTGGGCAAAAAAATCAAGGTATTT.

In regard to this clone: This likely came from a read error, as a far larger clone is one base away. Other DNA sequences in this specimen translate into the identical CDR3. The rearrangement joins TRGV8 to TRGJ1 or TRGJ2. TCRdb supplies no J gene; here it was assigned by aligning the nucleotide sequence to germline. The germline CDR1 and CDR2 sequences are VENAVY and YDSYNSRV. CDR3 size: 14 residues. The CDR3 DNA reads as TGTGCCACCTGGGACAACAAGAATTATTACAAGAAACTCTTT. Residues: CATWDNKNYYKKLF.

In its sample, this clone was seen a few times. This DNA's translation differs at residue 8 from TCRdb's protein, which comes from a much larger clone; a read error is likely, and the protein shown is translated from the DNA. This chain links TRGV9 with TRGJP. From germline, CDR1 is GITISATS and CDR2 ISYDGTV (reference sequence). The CDR3 loop spans 18 amino acids. The V segment lost 3 bases and the J segment 7 bases; nucleotides outside the gene matches: 12. Here the CDR3 reads CALWENYTGELGKKIKVF. In DNA form, the CDR3 reads TGTGCCTTGTGGGAGAACTACACGGGGGAGTTGGGCAAAAAAATCAAGGTATTT.

To note about this clone: The mismatch at residue 5 between this DNA's translation and the TCRdb protein of a much larger clone likely reflects a read error; the protein shown is translated from the DNA. V usage is TRGV2 and J usage is TRGJ1 or TRGJ2. No J gene was available from TCRdb, and it was assigned here by a germline match of the DNA. This CDR3 is 13 amino acids long. Germline V gene data show CDR1 as EGSNGY and CDR2 as YDSYNSKV. The junction had 9 bases not matched to a gene; V was cut back by 5 bases and J by 5 bases. The CDR3 sequence: CATWGGRHYKKLF. CDR3 DNA sequence: TGTGCCACCTGGGGGGGGAGGCATTATAAGAAACTCTTT.

This clone appeared many times. A read error likely explains this, since a far larger clone differs by one base. Other DNA sequences in this sample translate to the same CDR3. V gene TRGV9 was called; the J gene was not. Per the germline V gene, CDR1 is GITISATS and CDR2 is ISYDGTV (reference sequence). The CDR3 has 14 amino acids. The CDR3 nucleotides read TGTGCCTTGTGGGAGGTGCAGAGGGGGCCTAAGAAACTCTTC. Amino acids: CALWEVQRGPKKLF.

Details on this clone: The amino acid sequence in TCRdb belongs to a much larger clone and departs from this DNA's translation at residue 3, likely a sequencing read error; the sequence shown is translated from the DNA. The chain has TRGV2 and TRGJ1 or TRGJ2. Here the J gene was assigned by germline matching of the DNA, as TCRdb has none. The germline gives CDR1 EGSNGY, CDR2 YDSYNSKV. This CDR3 is built from 13 residues. CDR3 in amino acids: CAPWEGAGYKKLF. In DNA, the CDR3 is TGTGCCCCCTGGGAGGGGGCGGGGTATAAGAAACTCTTT.

This clone has a count of ten or more. A far more abundant clone sits one base away, making this likely a read error. Other DNA sequences in this specimen translate into the identical CDR3. This chain joins TRGV9 and TRGJP. TCRdb records no J gene; here it was assigned by comparing the DNA to germline. The germline V gene has CDR1 GITISATS and CDR2 ISYDGTV (reference sequence). The CDR3 consists of 17 residues. In DNA, the CDR3 is TGTGCCTTGTGGGAGGGGACCCAAGAGCTGGGCAAAAAAATCAAGGTATTT. The encoded protein is CALWEGTQELGKKIKVF.

The sample holds many counts of this clone. TCRdb has a much larger clone's protein, which differs at residue 10 from the translation of this DNA, likely because of a read error; what is shown is the protein translated from the DNA. The chain links TRGV2 to TRGJ1 or TRGJ2. TCRdb lists no J gene, so it was determined here by aligning the DNA to germline. V lost 3 bases and J lost 11; bases outside the gene matches: 13. The CDR3 is 13 amino acids. CDR1 is EGSNGY, CDR2 YDSYNSKV, per germline. Written as DNA, the CDR3 is TGTGCCACCTGGGACAGGGCGCGATATGAGAAACTCTTT. Translation: CATWDRARYEKLF.

This clone was seen ten or more times. A read error likely explains this, since a far larger clone differs by one base. Different DNA sequences within this sample yield the same CDR3. This sequence joins TRGV9 and TRGJ1 or TRGJ2. The J gene, left out of TCRdb, was set here by checking the DNA against germline. J was trimmed by 10 bases and V by 1 base; bases with no gene match: 4. Germline lookup yields CDR1 GITISATS and CDR2 ISYDGTV (reference sequence). This CDR3 is built from 11 residues. The CDR3 DNA reads TGTGCCTTGTGGGAGGTATACAAGAAACTCTTT. Translated, it gives CALWEVYKKLF.

A note on this clone: A much larger clone is a single base away; this may be a read error. The gene calls are TRGV2 and TRGJ1 or TRGJ2. No J gene was available from TCRdb, and it was assigned here by a germline match of the DNA. V lost 2 bases, J lost 5 bases, and 6 bases stayed unmatched. This CDR3 is 13 amino acids long. From germline, CDR1 is EGSNGY and CDR2 YDSYNSKV. The chain's CDR3 is CATWDASHYKKLF. CDR3 DNA sequence: TGTGCCACCTGGGACGCTAGTCATTATAAGAAACTCTTT.

A few counts support this clone. This chain connects TRGV5 to TRGJ1 or TRGJ2. No J segment appears in TCRdb, so it was assigned here by matching the sequence to germline. The germline V gene encodes CDR1 VINAFY and CDR2 YDVSNSKD. The CDR3 covers 12 residues. The CDR3 sequence: CAPGNFYYKKLF. CDR3 DNA sequence: TGTGCACCTGGGAATTTTTATTATAAGAAACTCTTT.

This clone was detected ten times or more. The amino acid sequence in TCRdb belongs to a much larger clone and departs from this DNA's translation at residue 5, likely a sequencing read error; the sequence shown is translated from the DNA. This chain joins TRGV9 and TRGJ1 or TRGJ2. TCRdb carries no J gene annotation; the J gene was assigned here by matching the DNA with germline. The junction had 5 bases not matched to a gene; V was cut back by 5 bases and J by 10 bases. The CDR3 has 10 amino acids. Germline values: CDR1 GITISATS, CDR2 ISYDGTV (reference sequence). The CDR3 sequence is CALWGGKKLF. Here the CDR3 DNA reads TGTGCCTTGTGGGGGGGAAAGAAACTCTTT.

Remarks on this clone: Translating this DNA gives a protein that differs at residue 9 from the TCRdb one, which belongs to a much larger clone; a read error is likely, and the protein shown is this translation. V and J are TRGV4 and TRGJP. In the absence of a J gene in TCRdb, the DNA was matched to germline to assign it here. Germline V gene data show CDR1 as EGSTGY and CDR2 as YDSYTSSV. The CDR3 spans 13 residues. CDR3 DNA: TGTGCCACCTGGGAGTTGGGCAAAAGAATCAAGGTATTT. Translating gives CATWELGKRIKVF.

This clone was seen many times. The chain links TRGV4 to TRGJ1 or TRGJ2. The J gene, left out of TCRdb, was set here by checking the DNA against germline. The CDR3 sequence is 11 residues long. Trimming took 0 bases from V and 10 from J; bases not matched to a gene: 3. Germline V lookup: CDR1 EGSTGY, CDR2 YDSYTSSV. The CDR3 DNA reads as TGTGCCACCTGGGATGGGGGAAAGAAACTCTTT. Protein: CATWDGGKKLF.

Only a few counts were recorded for this clone. For this DNA, TCRdb reports the protein of a much larger clone, which diverges at residue 8, most likely from a read error; the protein presented here is translated directly from the DNA. The rearrangement uses TRGV9 and TRGJ1 or TRGJ2. In the absence of a J gene in TCRdb, the DNA was matched to germline to assign it here. Trimming removed 0 bases from V and 10 bases from J; junction bases left unmatched: 6. This CDR3 is 12 amino acids long. Germline V CDR1 and CDR2: GITISATS, ISYDGTV (reference sequence). CDR3 coding DNA: TGTGCCTTGTGGGAGGTGCCGGGAAAGAAACTCTTT. Amino acid sequence: CALWEVPGKKLF.

This clone turned up a few times. This DNA's translation and the protein TCRdb lists, from a much larger clone, do not match at residue 10, likely due to a read error; the protein shown is translated from the DNA. The chain has TRGV4 and TRGJ1 or TRGJ2. TCRdb does not report a J gene; here it was assigned by matching the DNA to germline references. Germline V lookup: CDR1 EGSTGY, CDR2 YDSYTSSV. The CDR3 runs to 14 residues. Trimming took 3 bases from V and 8 from J; bases not matched to a gene: 13. CDR3 residues: CATWDFFEGHKKLF. The CDR3 region has the DNA TGTGCCACCTGGGATTTCTTTGAGGGCCATAAGAAACTCTTT.

This clone came up many times. The protein that TCRdb holds for this DNA derives from a much larger clone and differs from the translated DNA at residue 5, which likely indicates a read error; the protein shown here is translated from the DNA. The genes are TRGV9 and TRGJ1 or TRGJ2. No J segment appears in TCRdb, so it was assigned here by matching the sequence to germline. Germline CDR1 GITISATS, CDR2 ISYDGTV (reference sequence). This CDR3 has 11 amino acids. CDR3 nucleotides: TGTGCCTTGTGGGGGGTGCCGGAGAAACTCTTT. Translation: CALWGVPEKLF.

Only a few counts were recorded for this clone. For this DNA, TCRdb reports the protein of a much larger clone, which diverges at residue 11, most likely from a read error; the protein presented here is translated directly from the DNA. No call exists for the J gene, whereas the V gene is TRGV3. The CDR3 length is 13 residues. From germline, CDR1 is VTNTFY and CDR2 YDVSTARD (reference sequence). CDR3 residues: CATWDRQCYKELF. DNA for the CDR3: TGTGCCACCTGGGACAGGCAGTGCTATAAGGAACTCTTT.

Details on this clone: Only one base separates this from a far larger clonotype, so it likely reflects a read error. Different DNA sequences within this sample yield the same CDR3. This chain joins TRGV2 and TRGJP2. TCRdb lists no J gene, so it was determined here by aligning the DNA to germline. Germline CDR1 and CDR2: EGSNGY and YDSYNSKV. The CDR3 is 13 residues long. The CDR3 spells CATWARSDWIKTF. The CDR3 DNA reads TGCGCCACCTGGGCCCGTAGTGATTGGATCAAGACGTTT.

This clone was seen many times. For this DNA, TCRdb reports the protein of a much larger clone, which diverges at residue 9, most likely from a read error; the protein presented here is translated directly from the DNA. The rearrangement joins TRGV3 to TRGJ1 or TRGJ2. This CDR3 region has 12 residues. CDR1 is VTNTFY and CDR2 is YDVSTARD in the germline V gene (reference sequence). Trimming at V came to 6 bases and at J to 11 bases, leaving 13 bases not matched to a gene. The CDR3 loop is CATWTVNYEKLF. The CDR3 DNA reads TGTGCCACCTGGACCGTTAACTATGAGAAACTCTTT.

Comments on this clone: For this DNA, TCRdb reports the protein of a much larger clone, which diverges at residue 3, most likely from a read error; the protein presented here is translated directly from the DNA. The rearrangement links TRGV8 to TRGJ1 or TRGJ2. TCRdb is silent on the J gene; assignment here came from matching the DNA to germline. Germline CDR1 is VENAVY and CDR2 is YDSYNSRV. This CDR3 is 13 amino acids long. CDR3 sequence reads: CAPWVLNYYKKLF. CDR3 nucleotide sequence: TGTGCCCCCTGGGTTCTGAATTATTATAAGAAACTCTTT.